This T cell receptor (beta chain) was recovered during a study of healthy donors' naive CD4 and CD8 T cells (dated by TCRdb to the mid-2010s). With respect to the entire study: The donors were selected to cover three age groups of six people each (20-25, 40-50 and 60-70 years), had a mean age of about 47, and were half female. Peripheral blood mononuclear cells were obtained from 15 to 20 unrelated, healthy individuals. The donors were HLA-typed by sequencing at HLA-A, -B, -C, -DRB1, -DQB1 and -DPB1, using the SBTexcellerator protocol, an ABI3130xl analyzer and SBTengine software. To check how TCR variation relates to lineage commitment, the researchers sequenced rearranged TCR alpha and beta chains taken from naive CD4+ and CD8+ T cells. For TCR alpha, a new primer set was designed to cover all functional IMGT alpha gene variants, and all other steps followed the beta-chain workflow.

Cells with a CD4+CD8-CD45RO-CD45RA+ profile were isolated by FACS and defined as naive CD4+ T cells, and those with a CD8+CD4-CD45RA+CD27bright profile were defined as naive CD8+ T cells. Sorting used antibodies against CD4 (RPA-T4), CD8 (SK1), CD27 (O323), CD45RA (HI100) and CD45RO (UCHL1). Summary of the overall study and its limitations: V genes, J genes and CDR3 charge together appeared to explain around an eighth of CD4/CD8 propensity variance, in a largely additive manner. Alpha and beta chains were sequenced in bulk and could not be paired, so combined chain effects were not evaluated. Reportedly, most V and J gene segments showed bias between naive CD4+ and CD8+ cells, and this bias held consistently across donors regardless of HLA genotype. Possible repertoire bias arising from homeostatic proliferation of naive T cells was not directly addressed. In both chains, CD4+ lineage was associated with a positively charged CDR3, and CD8+ lineage was associated with a negatively charged CDR3.

As concerns this clonotype: What antigen it recognizes has not been identified. Base qualities are not provided; no much larger clone lies one nucleotide away.

Counted from cysteine to phenylalanine, this CDR3 has 14 amino acids. Only the CDR3 part of the read is kept: 42 bases, read in frame from the first base. Based on the germline V gene (reference sequence), the CDR1 and CDR2 sequences are LNHDA and SQIVND. V sheds 4 bases and J sheds 5 bases, leaving 14 bases between their ends. These reads were obtained on a 454 GS FLX Titanium. A previously published linear amplification protocol was used to build the TCR libraries, starting from about 0.55 ug of total RNA. Sequencing was performed on the Roche/454 Genome Sequencer with Titanium chemistry. The authors' analysis ran thus. 60,000 to 80,000 rearranged TCR alpha transcripts were sequenced from 5 of the healthy donors. Duplicate transcripts were removed, and each unique TCR clonotype was defined by its CDR3 junction following IMGT nomenclature. In R 2.13.0, logistic regression modeled CD4 versus CD8 status on V and J genes, adjusting for donor effects, with Bonferroni correction for multiple testing. The raw public data were reprocessed by TCRdb itself: fastp quality trimming at Q25, MiXCR clonotype calling, in-frame beta chains only. When rows share a CDR3 protein, they turn into one entry using the most common DNA and genes. The V and J calls follow TCRdb's processing rather than the paper's. Counted in this sample were roughly 200,000 distinct CDR3 sequences; around three quarters of them appeared once. The ten largest clones represent about 2.4% of the sample.

The rearranged segments are TRBV19 and TRBJ1-1, with no reliable assignment of the D segment. This TCR derives from a pool of human donors in good health; the sample pools cells from several healthy donors. Specimen: naive CD4+ and CD8+ T cells sorted from blood, pooled from several donors. This specimen's cell subset or site label, interpreted: FACS-sorted naive CD4+ (CD45RO-CD45RA+) and naive CD8+ (CD45RA+CD27bright) T cells. The CDR3 is CASSSRGGVTEAFF. In nucleotides, the sequence is TGTGCCAGTAGTAGCCGGGGTGGGGTGACTGAAGCTTTCTTT.